One TCR beta chain is described in this entry. Its antigen is as yet unknown. This entry belongs to a study of human T cells and chemical hapten exposure. Overall study context: Slight differences in pooled library volume were the main source of varying TCR yields across samples. Study-wide results and limits: Sensitization with DPC brought no change to TCRs above 1 in 1000 in frequency. Positively correlated with patch test score were the counts of PT1 expanded TCRs.

In germline, CDR1 is SGHTA, CDR2 FQGNSA. J lost 4 bases, V lost 6 bases, and 7 bases had no gene match. The CDR3 has 16 amino acids. Individual cDNA molecules each carried unique molecular identifiers attached by the library. MiXCR, applied by TCRdb to the RACE reads, yields one record per CDR3 protein. The sample has 150,000 to 200,000 distinct CDR3 sequences, under 30% seen once; the top ten hold around 2.5%. Specified time point: patch test 3, about 24 weeks after DPC sensitization. Treatment described: therapeutic diphenylcyclopropenone sensitization with weekly scalp DPC. The V call is TRBV7-2, the J call TRBJ2-2, with 11 bases matching TRBD2. This receptor was identified in a woman between 40 and 50 years old with alopecia areata. Some clones in this sample may be carry-over from other donors' samples. Sequencing used whole blood, obtained in connection with sensitization to the hapten diphenylcyclopropenone (DPC). The CDR3 DNA reads TGTGCCAGCAGGCTAGCGGGAGGATCAGGCACCGGGGAGCTGTTTTTT. Protein: CASRLAGGSGTGELFF.